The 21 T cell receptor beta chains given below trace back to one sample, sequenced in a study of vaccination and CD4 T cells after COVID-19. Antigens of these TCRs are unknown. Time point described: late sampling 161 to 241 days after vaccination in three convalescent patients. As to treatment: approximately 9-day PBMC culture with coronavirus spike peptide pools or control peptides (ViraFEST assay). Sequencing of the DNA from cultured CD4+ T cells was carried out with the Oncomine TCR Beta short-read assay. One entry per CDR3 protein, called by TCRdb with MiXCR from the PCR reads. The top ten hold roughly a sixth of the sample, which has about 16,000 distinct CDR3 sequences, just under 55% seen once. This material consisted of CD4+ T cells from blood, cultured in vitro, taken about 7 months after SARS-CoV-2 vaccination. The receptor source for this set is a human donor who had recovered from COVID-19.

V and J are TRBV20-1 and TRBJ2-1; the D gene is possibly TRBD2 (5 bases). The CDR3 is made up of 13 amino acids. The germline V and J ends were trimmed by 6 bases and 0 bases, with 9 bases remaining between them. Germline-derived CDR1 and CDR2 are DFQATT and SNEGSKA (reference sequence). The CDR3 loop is CSAKRSSYNEQFF. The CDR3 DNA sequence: TGCAGTGCGAAGCGGAGCTCCTACAATGAGCAGTTCTTC.

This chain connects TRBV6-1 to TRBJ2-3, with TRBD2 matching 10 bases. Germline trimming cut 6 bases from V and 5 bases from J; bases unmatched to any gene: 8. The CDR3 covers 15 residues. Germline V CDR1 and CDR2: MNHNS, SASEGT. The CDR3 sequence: CASSIGLAGEDTQYF. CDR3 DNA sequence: TGTGCCAGCAGCATTGGGCTAGCGGGGGAAGATACGCAGTATTTT.

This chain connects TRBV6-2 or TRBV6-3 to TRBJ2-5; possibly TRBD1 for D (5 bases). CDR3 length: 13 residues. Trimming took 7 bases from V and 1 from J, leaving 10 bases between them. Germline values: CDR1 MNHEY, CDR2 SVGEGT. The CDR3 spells CASIRDSQETQYF. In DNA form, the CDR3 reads TGTGCCAGCATCCGTGACAGCCAAGAGACCCAGTACTTC.

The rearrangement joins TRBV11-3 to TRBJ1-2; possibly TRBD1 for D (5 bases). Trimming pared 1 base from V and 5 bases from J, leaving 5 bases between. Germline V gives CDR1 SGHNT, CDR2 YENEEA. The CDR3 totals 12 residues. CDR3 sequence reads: CASSLGQYGYTF. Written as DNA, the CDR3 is TGTGCCAGCAGCTTAGGACAGTATGGCTACACCTTC.

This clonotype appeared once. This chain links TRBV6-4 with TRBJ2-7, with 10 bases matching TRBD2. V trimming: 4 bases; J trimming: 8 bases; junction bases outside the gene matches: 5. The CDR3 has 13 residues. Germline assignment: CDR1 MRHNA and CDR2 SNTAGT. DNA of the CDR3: TGTGCCAGCAGTGTGGCTAGCGGGAGACAGCAGTACTTC. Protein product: CASSVASGRQQYF.

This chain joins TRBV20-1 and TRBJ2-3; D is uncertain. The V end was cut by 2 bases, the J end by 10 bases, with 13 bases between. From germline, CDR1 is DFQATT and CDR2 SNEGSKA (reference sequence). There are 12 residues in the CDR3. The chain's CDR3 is CSARLVGFPQYF. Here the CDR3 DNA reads TGCAGTGCTAGACTTGTGGGGTTTCCGCAGTATTTT.

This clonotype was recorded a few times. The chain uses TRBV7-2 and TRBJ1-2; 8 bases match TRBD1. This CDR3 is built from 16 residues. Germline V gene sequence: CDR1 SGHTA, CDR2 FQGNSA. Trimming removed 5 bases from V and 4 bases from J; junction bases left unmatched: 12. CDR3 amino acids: CASSQRSGTGFYGYTF. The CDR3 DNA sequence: TGTGCCAGCAGCCAACGATCCGGGACAGGTTTCTATGGCTACACCTTC.

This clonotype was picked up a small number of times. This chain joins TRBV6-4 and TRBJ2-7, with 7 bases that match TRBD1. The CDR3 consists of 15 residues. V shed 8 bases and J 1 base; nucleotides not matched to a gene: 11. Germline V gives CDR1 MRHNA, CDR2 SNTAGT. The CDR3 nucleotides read TGTGCCAGCTCTCCGATACCGGGACAGTCCTACGAGCAGTACTTC. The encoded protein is CASSPIPGQSYEQYF.

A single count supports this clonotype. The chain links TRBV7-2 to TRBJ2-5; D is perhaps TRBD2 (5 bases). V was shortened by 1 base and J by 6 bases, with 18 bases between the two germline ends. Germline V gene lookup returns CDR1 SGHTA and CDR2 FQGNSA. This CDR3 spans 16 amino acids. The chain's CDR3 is CASSLDQVLSGKTQYF. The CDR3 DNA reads TGTGCCAGCAGCTTAGATCAAGTCTTGAGCGGAAAGACCCAGTACTTC.

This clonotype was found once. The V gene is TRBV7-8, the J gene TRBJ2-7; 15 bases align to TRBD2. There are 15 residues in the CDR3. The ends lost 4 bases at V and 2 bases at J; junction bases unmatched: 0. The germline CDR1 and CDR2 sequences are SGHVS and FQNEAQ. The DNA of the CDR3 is TGTGCCAGCAGCTGGACTAGCGGGAGGGCCTACGAGCAGTACTTC. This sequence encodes CASSWTSGRAYEQYF.

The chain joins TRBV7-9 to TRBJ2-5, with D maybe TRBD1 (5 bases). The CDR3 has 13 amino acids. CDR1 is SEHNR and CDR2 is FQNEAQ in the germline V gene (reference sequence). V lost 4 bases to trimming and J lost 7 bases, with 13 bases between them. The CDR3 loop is CASSSQNDRTQYF. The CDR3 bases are TGTGCCAGCAGCTCGCAAAACGACAGGACCCAGTACTTC.

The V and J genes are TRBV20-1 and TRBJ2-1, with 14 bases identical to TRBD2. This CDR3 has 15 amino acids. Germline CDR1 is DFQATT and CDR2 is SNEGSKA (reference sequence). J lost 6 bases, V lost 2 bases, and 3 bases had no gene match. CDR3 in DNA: TGCAGTGCTAGAACGGGACTAGCGGGAGTCAATGAGCAGTTCTTC. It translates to CSARTGLAGVNEQFF.

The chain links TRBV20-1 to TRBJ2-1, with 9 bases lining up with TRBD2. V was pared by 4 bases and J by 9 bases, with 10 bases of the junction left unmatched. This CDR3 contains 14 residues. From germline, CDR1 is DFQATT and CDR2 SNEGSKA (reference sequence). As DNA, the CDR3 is TGCAGTGCTACCCCTAGCGGGACTACCCCTGAGCAGTTCTTC. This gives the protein CSATPSGTTPEQFF.

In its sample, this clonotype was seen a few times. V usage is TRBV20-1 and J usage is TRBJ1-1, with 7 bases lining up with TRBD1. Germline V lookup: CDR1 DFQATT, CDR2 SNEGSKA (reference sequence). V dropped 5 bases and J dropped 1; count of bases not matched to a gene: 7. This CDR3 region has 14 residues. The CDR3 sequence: CSAVNRGQNTEAFF. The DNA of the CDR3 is TGCAGTGCTGTTAACAGGGGCCAGAACACTGAAGCTTTCTTT.

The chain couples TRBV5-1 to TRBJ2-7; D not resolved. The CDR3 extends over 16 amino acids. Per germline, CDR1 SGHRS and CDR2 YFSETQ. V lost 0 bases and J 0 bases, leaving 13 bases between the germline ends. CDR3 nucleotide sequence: TGCGCCAGCAGCTTGGGGGCGGATCCCGTCTCCTACGAGCAGTACTTC. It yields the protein CASSLGADPVSYEQYF.

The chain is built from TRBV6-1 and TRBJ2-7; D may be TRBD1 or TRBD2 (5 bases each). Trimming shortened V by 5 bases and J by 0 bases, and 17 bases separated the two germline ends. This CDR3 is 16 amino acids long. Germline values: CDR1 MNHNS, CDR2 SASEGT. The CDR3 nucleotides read TGTGCCAGCAGTAAGTACCGGGACCCTAGCTCCTACGAGCAGTACTTC. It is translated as CASSKYRDPSSYEQYF.

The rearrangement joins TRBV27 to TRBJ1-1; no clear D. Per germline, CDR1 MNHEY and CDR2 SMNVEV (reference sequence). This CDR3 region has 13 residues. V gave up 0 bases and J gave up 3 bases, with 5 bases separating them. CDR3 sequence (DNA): TGTGCCAGCAGTTTATCGGCGTACACTGAAGCTTTCTTT. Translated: CASSLSAYTEAFF.

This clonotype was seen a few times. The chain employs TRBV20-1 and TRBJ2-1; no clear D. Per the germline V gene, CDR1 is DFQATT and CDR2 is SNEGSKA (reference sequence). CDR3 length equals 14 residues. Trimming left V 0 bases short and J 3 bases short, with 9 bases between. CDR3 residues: CSARDGWYYNEQFF. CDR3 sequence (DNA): TGCAGTGCTAGAGATGGGTGGTACTACAATGAGCAGTTCTTC.

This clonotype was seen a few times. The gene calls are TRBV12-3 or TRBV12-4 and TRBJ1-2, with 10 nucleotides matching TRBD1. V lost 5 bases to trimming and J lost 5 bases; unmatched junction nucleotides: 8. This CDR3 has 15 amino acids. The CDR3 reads CASSLRTGGDYGYTF. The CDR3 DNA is TGTGCCAGCAGTCTACGGACAGGGGGTGATTATGGCTACACCTTC.

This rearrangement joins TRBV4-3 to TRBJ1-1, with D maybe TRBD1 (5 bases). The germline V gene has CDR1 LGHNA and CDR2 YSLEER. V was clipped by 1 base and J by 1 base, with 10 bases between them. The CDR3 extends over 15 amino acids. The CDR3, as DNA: TGCGCCAGCAGCCAAGGGGCAGGGTGGAACACTGAAGCTTTCTTT. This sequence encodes CASSQGAGWNTEAFF.

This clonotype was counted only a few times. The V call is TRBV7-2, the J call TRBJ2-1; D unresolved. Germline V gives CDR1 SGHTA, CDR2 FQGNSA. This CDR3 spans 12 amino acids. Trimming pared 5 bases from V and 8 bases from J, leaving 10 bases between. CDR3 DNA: TGTGCCAGCAGCAAGAGAAGGGATGAGCAGTTCTTC. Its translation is CASSKRRDEQFF.